These T cell receptor beta chains were read from a single sample in a study of identical twins. TCRdb re-called the 5' RACE reads through MiXCR, storing one row per CDR3 protein. This table holds about 530,000 distinct CDR3 sequences, around 15% found once. These same data were also listed under a study on yellow fever vaccine responses in identical twins.

Material: CD4+ T cells sorted from blood. The receptor source for this set is a woman between 18 and 30 years old in good health. Both conserved end residues are part of each CDR3. Each record gives: V gene, J gene, CDR3 protein.

TRBV7-2	TRBJ2-1	CASSLNGQGGYNEQFF
TRBV5-1	TRBJ2-5	CASSHGGTGEQETQYF
TRBV12-3/TRBV12-4	TRBJ2-1	CASSGAGGSYNEQFF
TRBV11-2	TRBJ2-1	CASSLDRGQWNEQFF
TRBV20-1	TRBJ2-3	CSASLASADTQYF
TRBV12-3/TRBV12-4	TRBJ1-5	CASSPSTGSSNQPQHF
TRBV7-9	TRBJ2-1	CASSLAVQVNEQFF
TRBV25-1	TRBJ2-1	CASRDSRATEQFF
TRBV2	TRBJ2-3	CASSSTGQATSTDTQYF
TRBV5-1	TRBJ2-5	CASTWSSGGQETQYF
TRBV5-1	TRBJ1-3	CASSPMGVNTIYF
TRBV7-9	TRBJ2-1	CASSANGIRFNEQFF
TRBV28	TRBJ1-1	CASSFRDHRTEAFF
TRBV15	TRBJ2-1	CATSRDKEDSSSSYNEQFF
TRBV11-1	TRBJ2-7	CASSPGLAGIYEQYF
TRBV16	TRBJ1-1	CASSTSGGILSEAFF
TRBV29-1	TRBJ2-2	CSVREGTGGNTGELFF
TRBV7-3	TRBJ2-1	CASSPGPGNYNEQFF
TRBV3-1	TRBJ1-1	CASQGSTEAFF
TRBV5-1	TRBJ2-5	CASSFGGLERETQYF
TRBV6-1	TRBJ2-2	CASSPRQGTANTGELFF
TRBV12-3/TRBV12-4	TRBJ2-2	CASRQTGYTGELFF
TRBV5-1	TRBJ2-1	CASSFLPPKAGGDNEQFF
TRBV12-3/TRBV12-4	TRBJ2-2	CASSLGGGWSTGELFF
TRBV7-2	TRBJ2-1	CASRDTRDYWFF
TRBV5-1	TRBJ1-4	CASSPLDREVEELFF
TRBV5-1	TRBJ2-7	CASSLGGQPLTYEQYF
TRBV3-1	TRBJ2-2	CASSQNAGRGTGELFF
TRBV5-1	TRBJ2-3	CASSLGSGTSGRTDTQYF
TRBV12-3/TRBV12-4	TRBJ2-3	CASSPIGLAGGGQYF
TRBV9	TRBJ2-5	CASSPSGTSPWGTETQYF
TRBV19	TRBJ1-2	CASSIYQGANYGYTF
TRBV11-2	TRBJ2-1	CASSLVWTSGRSYNEQFF
TRBV12-3/TRBV12-4	TRBJ2-3	CASSSWGIVGGYF
TRBV24-1	TRBJ2-3	CATGGQRTDTQYF
TRBV12-3/TRBV12-4	TRBJ2-7	CASSRLAAYEQYF
TRBV7-8	TRBJ2-3	CASSLLRGGLTDTQYF
TRBV6-2/TRBV6-3	TRBJ2-5	CASRRGLAVETQYF
TRBV7-9	TRBJ2-6	CASSFHVSGANVLTF
TRBV2	TRBJ2-7	CASSEYGAQYF
TRBV24-1	TRBJ2-3	CATSGQGVVTQYF
TRBV14	TRBJ2-7	CASSRERGLVDEQYF
TRBV28	TRBJ2-1	CASSPGIYNEQFF
TRBV5-1	TRBJ2-1	CASSSRRNNEQFF
TRBV11-1	TRBJ1-5	CASSDHGTGDVYSNQPQHF
TRBV20-1	TRBJ2-1	CSATETSGMAYNEQFF
TRBV29-1	TRBJ2-3	CSVEPRGGLAGFSTDTQYF
TRBV7-8	TRBJ2-2	CASSTSRVPNTGELFF
TRBV3-1	TRBJ2-5	CASSQRLAGGRETQYF
TRBV7-8	TRBJ2-1	CASSPRRLGEQFF
TRBV29-1	TRBJ1-4	CSVLQGRATNEKLFF
TRBV12-3/TRBV12-4	TRBJ2-1	CASSSGLSSYNEQFF
TRBV7-9	TRBJ1-5	CASSLGTVNQPQHF
TRBV27	TRBJ1-6	CASSFGGWSPLHF
TRBV29-1	TRBJ2-3	CSVRGQFTDTQYF